These 25 T cell receptor beta chains share one sample of origin, sequenced in a study of T cell changes during pregnancy in multiple sclerosis. The repertoire was sequenced with immunoSEQ multiplex PCR; TCRdb's copy has only in-frame clones and lacks some. The table includes tens of thousands of clones, about 86% detected once. Material: CD4+ T cells from peripheral blood mononuclear cells, obtained in the first trimester of pregnancy. These receptors were obtained from a female donor in good health, enrolled as a control in a pregnancy study.

The CDR3 reads CASSPILQGNEQFF. CDR3 DNA: TGTGCCAGCAGCCCAATCCTTCAGGGGAATGAGCAGTTCTTC. This chain joins TRBV7-2 and TRBJ2-1; possibly TRBD1 for D (6 bases). Trimming cost V 5 bases and J 7 bases, with 15 bases left between them. The CDR3 runs to 14 residues. Germline V gene sequence: CDR1 SGHTA, CDR2 FQGNSA. The full variable domain, in which reference TRBV7-2 and TRBJ2-1 provide the parts outside the CDR3, is GAGVSQSPSNKVTEKGKDVELRCDPISGHTALYWYRQSLGQGLEFLIYFQGNSAPDKSGLPSDRFSAERTGGSVSTLTIQRTQQEDSAVYLCASSPILQGNEQFFGPGTRLTVL.

V gene TRBV19 combines with J gene TRBJ1-5; 7 bases map to TRBD1. V dropped 4 bases and J dropped 3; count of bases not matched to a gene: 9. The CDR3 consists of 16 residues. Germline CDR1 is LNHDA and CDR2 is SQIVND (reference sequence). Here the CDR3 reads CASSTSLTGPNQPQHF. The CDR3 DNA sequence: TGTGCCAGTAGTACTTCCTTGACAGGGCCCAATCAGCCCCAGCATTTT.

This clone occurred once. V usage is TRBV11-3 and J usage is TRBJ2-5, with D possibly TRBD1 on 6 matching bases. The CDR3 totals 16 residues. Germline CDR1 is SGHNT and CDR2 is YENEEA. The V end was cut by 1 base, the J end by 2 bases, with 14 bases between. The CDR3 is CASSLGIEGQQETQYF. CDR3 nucleotide sequence: TGTGCCAGCAGCTTAGGAATTGAAGGACAGCAAGAGACCCAGTACTTC.

The rearrangement links TRBV18 to TRBJ1-6; D remains ambiguous. V lost 4 bases to trimming and J lost 7 bases, with 11 bases between them. Germline CDR1 and CDR2: KGHSH and LQKENI. The length of the CDR3 is 14 residues. The CDR3 region has the DNA TGTGCCAGCTCACGAGTAGTCCAAAATTCACCCCTCCACTTT. It codes for CASSRVVQNSPLHF.

The chain carries TRBV2 and TRBJ2-7, with D unclear. The CDR3 extends over 16 amino acids. V was pared by 1 base and J by 0 bases, with 13 bases between. Germline CDR1 reads SNHLY; CDR2 reads FYNNEI. This chain's CDR3 is CASSEGVTRFSYEQYF. The DNA of the CDR3 is TGTGCCAGCAGTGAAGGAGTCACCAGGTTCTCCTACGAGCAGTACTTC.

The rearrangement joins TRBV18 to TRBJ1-5, with D possibly TRBD1 on 6 matching bases. The CDR3 contains 15 residues. The V end was cut by 6 bases, the J end by 2 bases, with 14 bases between. Germline V gene sequence: CDR1 KGHSH, CDR2 LQKENI. CDR3 sequence reads: CASSSPGVGNQPQHF. The CDR3 nucleotides read TGTGCCAGCTCTTCGCCAGGGGTCGGCAATCAGCCCCAGCATTTT.

CDR3 DNA: TGTGCCAGCAGCACCGGCGTACAGCCCAATCAGCCCCAGCATTTT. As protein: CASSTGVQPNQPQHF. This rearrangement joins TRBV7-2 to TRBJ1-5; the D is unclear. V lost 5 bases and J 3 bases, leaving 14 bases between the germline ends. This CDR3 comprises 15 residues. In germline, CDR1 is SGHTA, CDR2 FQGNSA.

The V gene is TRBV7-2, the J gene TRBJ1-5, with D uncertain. This CDR3 is 15 amino acids long. Trimming cost V 5 bases and J 0 bases, with 11 bases left between them. The germline CDR1 and CDR2 sequences are SGHTA and FQGNSA. The DNA for the CDR3 is TGTGCCAGCAGCCAGGACGGAGGTAGCAATCAGCCCCAGCATTTT. Amino acids: CASSQDGGSNQPQHF.

The chain links TRBV29-1 to TRBJ1-1, with a possible D match to TRBD1 (6 bases). This CDR3 has 11 residues. V shed 2 bases and J shed 9 bases, with 10 bases lying between them. Per germline, CDR1 SQVTM and CDR2 ANQGSEA. The chain's CDR3 is CSVESGTKAFF. The CDR3 DNA reads TGCAGCGTTGAAAGTGGGACAAAAGCTTTCTTT.

The chain carries TRBV27 and TRBJ1-4; weak D call: TRBD1 (5 bases). Trimming removed 5 bases at V and 4 bases at J, with 14 bases between. This CDR3 is built from 15 residues. The V gene's germline CDR1 is MNHEY and CDR2 SMNVEV (reference sequence). The CDR3 loop reads CASSPHDRYNEKLFF. The CDR3 bases are TGTGCCAGCAGTCCACACGACAGATATAATGAAAAACTGTTTTTT.

This clone was detected a few times. The chain has TRBV5-8 and TRBJ2-5, with D unresolved. The CDR3 is made up of 10 amino acids. V was shortened by 2 bases and J by 10 bases, with 6 bases between the two germline ends. Germline values: CDR1 SGHTS, CDR2 YDEGEE. This CDR3 is CASSLEVQYF. As DNA, the CDR3 is TGTGCCAGCAGCTTAGAGGTCCAGTACTTC.

The CDR3 nucleotides read TGCGCCAGCAGCTCGGACTCGTCCGACCCTAGCACAGATACGCAGTATTTT. It yields the protein CASSSDSSDPSTDTQYF. The chain joins TRBV5-1 to TRBJ2-3; a possible D gene is TRBD2 (5 bases). CDR3 length: 17 residues. Germline loops: CDR1 SGHRS, CDR2 YFSETQ. Trimming took 3 bases from V and 0 from J, leaving 17 bases between them. Full variable domain (outside the CDR3, taken from reference TRBV5-1 and TRBJ2-3): KAGVTQTPRYLIKTRGQQVTLSCSPISGHRSVSWYQQTPGQGLQFLFEYFSETQRNKGNFPGRFSGRQFSNSRSEMNVSTLELGDSALYLCASSSDSSDPSTDTQYFGPGTRLTVL.

The chain uses TRBV7-2 and TRBJ1-4; possible D gene TRBD1, 5 bases. The V and J ends lost 0 bases and 8 bases respectively, with 13 bases between them. This CDR3 contains 15 residues. Looked up from germline, CDR1 is SGHTA and CDR2 is FQGNSA. CDR3 bases: TGTGCCAGCAGCTTAGCGTTAGGGGCGGGAGAAAAACTGTTTTTT. This encodes CASSLALGAGEKLFF.

There are a few counts of this clone. The chain has TRBV29-1 and TRBJ2-7; D possibly corresponds to TRBD1 (6 bases). This CDR3 region has 12 residues. Germline values: CDR1 SQVTM, CDR2 ANQGSEA. Trimming left V 7 bases short and J 4 bases short, with 14 bases between. The CDR3 region is CSAMGAGYEQYF. The CDR3 DNA reads TGCAGCGCTATGGGGGCAGGGTACGAGCAGTACTTC.

In this sample, this clone turned up a few times. This chain connects TRBV13 to TRBJ2-2; TRBD1 is a possible D gene (5 bases). V was trimmed by 6 bases and J by 5 bases, leaving 7 bases between them. CDR1 is PRHDT, CDR2 FYEKMQ, per germline (reference sequence). CDR3 size: 12 residues. This chain's CDR3 is CASSQGTGELFF. CDR3 coding DNA: TGTGCCAGCAGTCAGGGAACCGGGGAGCTGTTTTTT.

The rearrangement joins TRBV5-4 to TRBJ1-2, with D possibly being TRBD1 (6 bases). Germline assignment: CDR1 SGHNT and CDR2 YYREEE (reference sequence). CDR3 length: 14 residues. Trimming removed 0 bases from V and 3 bases from J, with 9 bases in between. The CDR3 region is CASSLAGQHYGYTF. The CDR3 nucleotides read TGTGCCAGCAGCTTGGCCGGACAGCACTATGGCTACACCTTC.

The chain joins TRBV4-2 to TRBJ2-3; TRBD1 matches at 8 bases. CDR3 length equals 14 residues. Germline V gene data show CDR1 as LGHNA and CDR2 as YNFKEQ. J lost 4 bases, V lost 4 bases, and 4 bases had no gene match. DNA of the CDR3: TGTGCCAGCAGCCCAGGGGGCGGGTCAGATACGCAGTATTTT. It is translated as CASSPGGGSDTQYF.

The chain carries TRBV9 and TRBJ2-7, with D tentatively TRBD2 (7 bases). V lost 0 bases to trimming and J lost 2 bases, with 12 bases between them. The CDR3 loop spans 15 amino acids. Germline V gene lookup returns CDR1 SGDLS and CDR2 YYNGEE. The CDR3 region is CASSVGEGGAYEQYF. CDR3 DNA: TGTGCCAGCAGCGTAGGGGAAGGGGGGGCCTACGAGCAGTACTTC.

The chain joins TRBV4-1 to TRBJ2-2; a weak D match, TRBD1 (6 bases). The CDR3 is 14 amino acids. Germline V gives CDR1 MGHRA, CDR2 YSYEKL. V lost 4 bases, J lost 7 bases, and 13 bases lay in between. The CDR3 loop reads CASSPRQERGELFF. The CDR3 DNA reads TGCGCCAGCAGCCCTCGACAGGAGCGCGGGGAGCTGTTTTTT.

The CDR3 is CASSLDPGGYTF. The DNA of the CDR3 is TGTGCCAGCAGCTTAGACCCGGGTGGCTACACCTTC. The chain carries TRBV7-2 and TRBJ1-2; D ambiguous. The CDR3 totals 12 residues. The germline gives CDR1 SGHTA, CDR2 FQGNSA. The V end was cut by 1 base, the J end by 7 bases, with 7 bases between.

V gene TRBV5-1 combines with J gene TRBJ1-1; 7 positions match TRBD1. The length of the CDR3 is 14 residues. V lost 2 bases and J lost 4; bases outside the gene matches: 5. Looked up from germline, CDR1 is SGHRS and CDR2 is YFSETQ. DNA for the CDR3: TGCGCCAGCAGCTTTCCGTCAGGGGGCACTGAAGCTTTCTTT. Its translation is CASSFPSGGTEAFF.

This chain joins TRBV19 and TRBJ1-2; D remains ambiguous. Trimming took 8 bases from V and 7 from J, leaving 17 bases between them. CDR3 length: 13 residues. Germline loops: CDR1 LNHDA, CDR2 SQIVND (reference sequence). Written as DNA, the CDR3 is TGTGCCAGTGGTTCAGGTTTCCTTCTTGGCTACACCTTC. Translated, it gives CASGSGFLLGYTF.

This clone was seen only once. V gene TRBV7-2 combines with J gene TRBJ2-1, with 7 bases aligning to TRBD2. The CDR3 contains 16 residues. V lost 6 bases, J lost 3 bases, and 11 bases stayed unmatched. Germline CDR1 and CDR2: SGHTA and FQGNSA. The CDR3 here is CASSRILVAGYNEQFF. The CDR3, as DNA: TGTGCCAGCAGTCGTATTTTGGTAGCGGGCTACAATGAGCAGTTCTTC.

V gene TRBV5-6 combines with J gene TRBJ2-5; TRBD2 agrees at 8 bases. The V gene's germline CDR1 is SGHDT and CDR2 YYEEEE. This CDR3 has 16 amino acids. The ends lost 3 bases at V and 3 bases at J; junction bases unmatched: 10. This CDR3 is CASSSFGGEEEETQYF. The CDR3 nucleotides read TGTGCCAGCAGCTCCTTCGGGGGGGAAGAGGAAGAGACCCAGTACTTC.

V and J are TRBV19 and TRBJ2-5, with D maybe TRBD1 (6 bases). Germline V gene lookup returns CDR1 LNHDA and CDR2 SQIVND (reference sequence). The CDR3 length is 13 residues. V was pared by 7 bases and J by 1 base, with 10 bases between. The CDR3: CASKPRGQETQYF. CDR3 DNA: TGTGCCAGTAAACCCAGGGGCCAAGAGACCCAGTACTTC. Complete variable domain (other parts from reference TRBV19 and TRBJ2-5): DGGITQSPKYLFRKEGQNVTLSCEQNLNHDAMYWYRQDPGQGLRLIYYSQIVNDFQKGDIAEGYSVSREKKESFPLTVTSAQKNPTAFYLCASKPRGQETQYFGPGTRLLVL.